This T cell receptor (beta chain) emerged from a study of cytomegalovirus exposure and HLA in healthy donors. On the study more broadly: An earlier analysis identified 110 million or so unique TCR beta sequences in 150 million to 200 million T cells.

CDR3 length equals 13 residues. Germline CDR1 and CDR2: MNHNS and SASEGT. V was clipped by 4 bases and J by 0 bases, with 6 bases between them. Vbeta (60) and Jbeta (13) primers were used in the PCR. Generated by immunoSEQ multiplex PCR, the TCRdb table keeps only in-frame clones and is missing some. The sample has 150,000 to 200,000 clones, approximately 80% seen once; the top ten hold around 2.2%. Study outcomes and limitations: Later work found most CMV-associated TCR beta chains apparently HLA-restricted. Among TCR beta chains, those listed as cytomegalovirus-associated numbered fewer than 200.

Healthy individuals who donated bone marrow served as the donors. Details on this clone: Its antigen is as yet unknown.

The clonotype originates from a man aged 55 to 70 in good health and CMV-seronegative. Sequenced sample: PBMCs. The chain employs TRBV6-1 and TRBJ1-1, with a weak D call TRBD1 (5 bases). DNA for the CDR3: TGTGCCAGCAGTGGGACAATGAACACTGAAGCTTTCTTT. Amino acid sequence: CASSGTMNTEAFF.